These 29 T cell receptor beta chains share one sample of origin, sequenced in a study of T cells in tumors after PD-1 blockade. TCRdb keeps only in-frame clones here, not all; method: immunoSEQ multiplex PCR. This table holds 55,000 to 65,000 clones, around 77% found once. Source: PBMCs, taken before anti-PD-1 treatment. These receptor sequences come from a human donor with basal cell carcinoma.

The DNA of the CDR3 is TGTGCCAGCTCACCAGGGCAGGGGGTCCAACGGTACTCACCCCTCCACTTT. It codes for CASSPGQGVQRYSPLHF. The chain joins TRBV18 to TRBJ1-6, with TRBD1 matching over 7 bases. With V trimmed by 2 bases and J by 10 bases, 14 bases remained unmatched. The CDR3 extends over 17 amino acids. Germline V gene sequence: CDR1 KGHSH, CDR2 LQKENI.

This clone has only a few counts. V usage is TRBV6-6 and J usage is TRBJ1-1; D may be TRBD1 (6 bases). V dropped 5 bases and J dropped 5 bases, with 15 bases sitting between them. The CDR3 spans 14 residues. Germline assignment: CDR1 MNHNY and CDR2 SVGAGI (reference sequence). The chain's CDR3 is CASSPYGQGTEAFF. CDR3 nucleotides: TGTGCCAGCAGTCCCTACGGGCAGGGGACTGAAGCTTTCTTT.

DNA for the CDR3: TGCAGCGTTGGGACAGTGGGGGGCTACGAGCAGTACTTC. It specifies CSVGTVGGYEQYF. This chain links TRBV29-1 with TRBJ2-7; either TRBD1 or TRBD2 may fit D (6 bases each). The CDR3 has 13 amino acids. Trimming removed 4 bases at V and 3 bases at J, with 13 bases between. Germline loops: CDR1 SQVTM, CDR2 ANQGSEA.

The chain employs TRBV6-5 and TRBJ2-6, with TRBD1 as a possible D gene (5 bases). The CDR3 is made up of 14 amino acids. With 9 bases removed from V and 0 bases from J, the gap between germline ends came to 9 bases. Germline V CDR1 and CDR2: MNHEY, SVGAGI. The CDR3 loop reads CASRQSSGANVLTF. Here the CDR3 DNA reads TGTGCCAGTAGACAGAGCTCTGGGGCCAACGTCCTGACTTTC.

The chain combines TRBV2 with TRBJ1-2, with a weak D call TRBD1 (6 bases). CDR3 size: 13 residues. From germline, CDR1 is SNHLY and CDR2 FYNNEI. V was shortened by 7 bases and J by 1 base, with 10 bases between the two germline ends. This CDR3 reads CASTGQVNYGYTF. In DNA form, the CDR3 reads TGTGCCAGCACGGGACAAGTTAACTATGGCTACACCTTC. Supplemented by reference TRBV2 and TRBJ1-2, the full variable domain reads EPEVTQTPSHQVTQMGQEVILRCVPISNHLYFYWYRQILGQKVEFLVSFYNNEISEKSEIFDDQFSVERPDGSNFTLKIRSTKLEDSAMYFCASTGQVNYGYTFGSGTRLTVV.

In regard to this clone: One end of the junction fails to match germline, which may point to a read error. Here the CDR3 reads CASTKSSYRNQSQHF. Here the CDR3 DNA reads TGTGCCAGTACCAAAAGTAGCTATCGGAATCAGTCCCAGCATTTT. The chain links TRBV19 to TRBJ1-5; D gene unclear. The germline V gene encodes CDR1 LNHDA and CDR2 SQIVND (reference sequence). The CDR3 is 15 amino acids.

The V gene is TRBV2, the J gene TRBJ2-5, with D perhaps matching TRBD1 (6 bases). V shed 2 bases and J shed 5 bases, with 9 bases lying between them. Germline V gene data show CDR1 as SNHLY and CDR2 as FYNNEI. The length of the CDR3 is 13 residues. The CDR3 region has the DNA TGTGCCAGCAGTGAACAGGGGATGGAGACCCAGTACTTC. Translation gives CASSEQGMETQYF.

This clone showed up just a few times. The chain uses TRBV7-2 and TRBJ1-3, with 7 bases fitting TRBD1. Per germline, CDR1 SGHTA and CDR2 FQGNSA. CDR3 size: 15 residues. The V and J ends lost 5 bases and 4 bases, in that order; junction bases with no gene match: 8. In nucleotides, the CDR3 is TGTGCCAGCAGCATAGACAGGGCCCCGGGAAACACCATATATTTT. Amino acid sequence: CASSIDRAPGNTIYF.

The chain employs TRBV5-8 and TRBJ1-2; tentative D call: TRBD1 (6 bases). The CDR3 length is 11 residues. Deletions cut 6 bases from V and 8 bases from J, with 11 bases between. Germline CDR1 is SGHTS and CDR2 is YDEGEE. CDR3 region: CASTPDRGYTF. The CDR3 coding sequence is TGTGCCAGCACCCCAGACAGGGGCTACACCTTC. Complete variable domain (other parts from reference TRBV5-8 and TRBJ1-2): EAGVTQSPTHLIKTRGQQATLRCSPISGHTSVYWYQQALGLGLQFLLWYDEGEERNRGNFPPRFSGRQFPNYSSELNVNALELEDSALYLCASTPDRGYTFGSGTRLTVV.

This rearrangement joins TRBV30 to TRBJ2-1; D tentatively reads TRBD1 or TRBD2 (5 bases each). Germline V gene sequence: CDR1 GTSNPN, CDR2 SVGIG (reference sequence). The CDR3 spans 14 residues. V shed 3 bases and J shed 3 bases, with 12 bases lying between them. The CDR3 sequence is CAWRTQGRYNEQFF. For the CDR3, the DNA is TGTGCCTGGAGAACGCAGGGACGCTACAATGAGCAGTTCTTC.

This clone was counted only a few times. CDR3: CASTMTDTQYF. CDR3 coding DNA: TGTGCCAGCACCATGACAGATACGCAGTATTTT. The V call is TRBV6-5, the J call TRBJ2-3; D is undetermined. The CDR3 loop spans 11 amino acids. Trimming pared 7 bases from V and 3 bases from J, leaving 5 bases between. The V gene's germline CDR1 is MNHEY and CDR2 SVGAGI.

The V and J genes are TRBV5-5 and TRBJ2-2; 11 bases are a match to TRBD1. The CDR3 spans 16 residues. After removal of 4 bases from V and 0 bases from J, the junction contained 2 bases not matched to a gene. Germline-derived CDR1 and CDR2 are SGHKS and YYEKEE (reference sequence). CDR3 sequence reads: CASSKGQGANTGELFF. The CDR3 DNA is TGTGCCAGCAGCAAGGGACAGGGGGCGAACACCGGGGAGCTGTTTTTT.

J is TRBJ1-2 and V is TRBV6-5, with D maybe TRBD1 (5 bases). The CDR3 totals 15 residues. CDR1 is MNHEY and CDR2 is SVGAGI in the germline V gene. Trimming pared 5 bases from V and 2 bases from J, leaving 15 bases between. CDR3 nucleotide sequence: TGTGCCAGCAGTCCCTCGGGCCCAGGGAACTATGGCTACACCTTC. This gives the protein CASSPSGPGNYGYTF.

The V and J genes are TRBV30 and TRBJ1-2; D call uncertain. Germline values: CDR1 GTSNPN, CDR2 SVGIG (reference sequence). V dropped 1 base and J dropped 3 bases, with 6 bases sitting between them. The length of the CDR3 is 12 residues. CDR3 coding DNA: TGTGCCTGGAGTGGCGGAGACTATGGCTACACCTTC. As protein: CAWSGGDYGYTF. Drawing the rest from reference TRBV30 and TRBJ1-2, the complete variable domain is SQTIHQWPATLVQPVGSPLSLECTVEGTSNPNLYWYRQAAGRGLQLLFYSVGIGQISSEVPQNLSASRPQDRQFILSSKKLLLSDSGFYLCAWSGGDYGYTFGSGTRLTVV.

The V call is TRBV15, the J call TRBJ1-5; no clear D gene. V was pared by 4 bases and J by 0 bases, with 7 bases between. There are 14 residues in the CDR3. The V gene's germline CDR1 is LNHNV and CDR2 YYDKDF (reference sequence). CDR3 amino acids: CATSTRSSNQPQHF. The CDR3 coding sequence is TGTGCCACCAGCACTCGATCTAGCAATCAGCCCCAGCATTTT.

This clone has only one observation. V usage is TRBV12-5 and J usage is TRBJ1-6; TRBD1 aligns across 7 bases. Germline CDR1 LGHNT, CDR2 FRNRAP. The length of the CDR3 is 18 residues. The ends lost 3 bases at V and 2 bases at J; junction bases unmatched: 10. The CDR3 loop reads CASGFHAGTAPYNSPLHF. DNA for the CDR3: TGTGCTAGTGGTTTTCATGCCGGGACAGCTCCCTATAATTCACCCCTCCACTTT.

This clone was counted once. The CDR3 reads CATRTSGGQETQYF. Written as DNA, the CDR3 is TGTGCCACAAGAACCAGCGGGGGGCAAGAGACCCAGTACTTC. The chain employs TRBV2 and TRBJ2-5; 9 positions agree with TRBD2. V was clipped by 10 bases and J by 2 bases; unmatched bases: 8. The CDR3 totals 14 residues. Germline V gene lookup returns CDR1 SNHLY and CDR2 FYNNEI.

This chain joins TRBV7-3 and TRBJ2-1; 13 nucleotides align to TRBD2. The CDR3 extends over 15 amino acids. After removal of 2 bases from V and 10 bases from J, the junction contained 5 bases not matched to a gene. Germline loops: CDR1 SGHTA, CDR2 FQGTGA. The chain's CDR3 is CASSLGLAGAGEQFF. CDR3 nucleotide sequence: TGTGCCAGCAGCTTAGGACTAGCGGGGGCCGGGGAGCAGTTCTTC.

The chain employs TRBV27 and TRBJ1-2, with D tentatively TRBD1 (5 bases). This CDR3 has 15 residues. V lost 0 bases to trimming and J lost 0 bases, with 8 bases between them. CDR1 MNHEY and CDR2 SMNVEV come from the germline V gene (reference sequence). CDR3 nucleotide sequence: TGTGCCAGCAGTTTATCGGGGGGTACTAACTATGGCTACACCTTC. It translates to CASSLSGGTNYGYTF.

The chain recombines TRBV5-1 with TRBJ1-2; 9 bases align to TRBD1. Per germline, CDR1 SGHRS and CDR2 YFSETQ. J gave up 6 bases and V 4 bases, and 7 bases lay outside the gene matches. CDR3 length: 14 residues. The CDR3 coding sequence is TGCGCCAGCAGCCCTGGGACAGGGTTGAATGGCTACACCTTC. It encodes CASSPGTGLNGYTF.

The rearrangement links TRBV15 to TRBJ1-2; D ambiguous. The V gene lost 0 bases and the J gene lost 4 bases, with 15 bases spanning the gap. Germline CDR1 and CDR2: LNHNV and YYDKDF (reference sequence). CDR3 size: 16 residues. CDR3 sequence: CATSRESALAPYGYTF. DNA for the CDR3: TGTGCCACCAGCAGAGAGTCTGCCCTAGCCCCCTATGGCTACACCTTC.

CDR3 nucleotides: TGTGCCAGCAGTTCCAGTTGGGGGGTTTGGGACAGCCTTAATTCACCCCTCCACTTT. Translation: CASSSSWGVWDSLNSPLHF. The chain combines TRBV7-2 with TRBJ1-6, with TRBD1 matching 7 bases. The CDR3 covers 19 residues. The germline CDR1 and CDR2 sequences are SGHTA and FQGNSA. Losses at the gene ends were 6 bases for V and 6 bases for J; bases not matched to a gene: 20.

Turning to this clone: One junction end does not reproduce the germline sequence, and a read error may be involved. The sample holds other DNA sequences that translate to the same CDR3. This chain links TRBV13 with TRBJ1-1; D is undetermined. Looked up from germline, CDR1 is PRHDT and CDR2 is FYEKMQ (reference sequence). The CDR3 runs to 14 residues. The DNA of the CDR3 is TGTGCCAGCAGCTTAGGCTGGGGAAACACTGAGGCTTTCTTT. This sequence encodes CASSLGWGNTEAFF.

Comments on this clone: The sample holds other DNA sequences that translate to the same CDR3. The rearrangement uses TRBV2 and TRBJ2-7; no firm D call. This CDR3 is built from 11 residues. Trimming pared 1 base from V and 6 bases from J, leaving 4 bases between. Germline-derived CDR1 and CDR2 are SNHLY and FYNNEI. CDR3 region: CASSEGSEQYF. The CDR3 nucleotides are TGTGCCAGCAGTGAAGGTAGCGAGCAGTACTTC.

V gene TRBV27 combines with J gene TRBJ1-6; D may be TRBD1 (6 bases). The CDR3 loop spans 15 amino acids. The V end was cut by 5 bases, the J end by 7 bases, with 15 bases between. The germline gives CDR1 MNHEY, CDR2 SMNVEV (reference sequence). The CDR3 is CASSPRGGWNSPLHF. The CDR3 bases are TGTGCCAGCAGTCCACGAGGGGGTTGGAATTCACCCCTCCACTTT.

The rearrangement uses TRBV5-6 and TRBJ2-1, with D perhaps TRBD2 (5 bases). This CDR3 region has 13 residues. V lost 0 bases and J 8 bases, leaving 9 bases between the germline ends. Germline V lookup: CDR1 SGHDT, CDR2 YYEEEE. The CDR3 DNA reads TGTGCCAGCAGCTTGGCGCTCGGGGATGAGCAGTTCTTC. Its protein is CASSLALGDEQFF.

V and J are TRBV5-1 and TRBJ2-7; 8 bases are a match to TRBD2. Per germline, CDR1 SGHRS and CDR2 YFSETQ. Trimming cost V 4 bases and J 5 bases; bases outside gene matches: 8. This CDR3 has 14 amino acids. CDR3 DNA sequence: TGCGCCAGCAGCCCCGGGGGGGGAACGAACGAGCAGTACTTC. Protein sequence: CASSPGGGTNEQYF.

The chain links TRBV19 to TRBJ1-1; D remains unclear. The CDR3 length is 13 residues. V lost 5 bases and J lost 1, with 8 bases in between. Germline-derived CDR1 and CDR2 are LNHDA and SQIVND (reference sequence). The CDR3 region has the DNA TGTGCCAGTAGTGGGAGGACGAACACTGAAGCTTTCTTT. Amino acid sequence: CASSGRTNTEAFF.

The V call is TRBV19, the J call TRBJ1-1; D unclear. The CDR3 consists of 14 residues. V lost 5 bases and J 2 bases, leaving 12 bases between the germline ends. Germline V gene lookup returns CDR1 LNHDA and CDR2 SQIVND (reference sequence). CDR3: CASSLTSFNTEAFF. CDR3 nucleotides: TGTGCCAGTAGTCTAACCAGTTTTAACACTGAAGCTTTCTTT.